Each of the 23 T cell receptor beta chains below was sequenced from the same sample in a study of blood T cell repertoires in COVID-19. The method was immunoSEQ multiplex PCR; TCRdb's version includes in-frame clones alone and lacks a portion of them. There are roughly 230,000 clones in the sample; roughly 88% occur only once, and around 0.7% lies in the top ten. Source material: peripheral blood. The origin of the receptors is a human donor in a cohort sampled during active COVID-19.

Here the CDR3 reads CASSLPQAALNTEAFF. CDR3 bases: TGCGCCAGCAGCCTTCCTCAGGCAGCCTTGAACACTGAAGCTTTCTTT. The genes are TRBV4-1 and TRBJ1-1; no firm D call. This CDR3 comprises 16 residues. V gave up 4 bases and J gave up 0 bases, with 15 bases separating them. Germline V lookup: CDR1 MGHRA, CDR2 YSYEKL.

The V and J genes are TRBV19 and TRBJ1-4; 8 bases agree with TRBD1. With V trimmed by 4 bases and J by 5 bases, 6 bases remained unmatched. CDR1 and CDR2 (germline): LNHDA, SQIVND (reference sequence). There are 15 residues in the CDR3. The CDR3 DNA follows: TGTGCCAGTAGTAAAGTTAACAGGGGGAATGAAAAACTGTTTTTT. Its translation: CASSKVNRGNEKLFF.

The chain's CDR3 is CASSPRGRGDYGYTF. CDR3 coding DNA: TGTGCCAGCTCACCAAGGGGCAGGGGGGACTATGGCTACACCTTC. The chain combines TRBV18 with TRBJ1-2, with TRBD1 identical over 7 bases. The length of the CDR3 is 15 residues. The germline V gene encodes CDR1 KGHSH and CDR2 LQKENI. Losses at the gene ends were 2 bases for V and 3 bases for J; bases not matched to a gene: 6. Full variable domain (remainder filled in from reference TRBV18 and TRBJ1-2): NAGVMQNPRHLVRRRGQEARLRCSPMKGHSHVYWYRQLPEEGLKFMVYLQKENIIDESGMPKERFSAEFPKEGPSILRIQQVVRGDSAAYFCASSPRGRGDYGYTFGSGTRLTVV.

This clone was recorded once. The gene calls are TRBV1 and TRBJ2-3; TRBD2, the D gene given by the table, was not confirmed from the DNA. TRBV1 is noted as a pseudogene. The CDR3 length is 24 residues. The CDR3 coding sequence is TGCACCAGCAGCCAAGACTTAATCGGAATTGAGGGAATGCCTAGGTTCTCCAGCACAGATACGCAGTATTTT. Amino acids: CTSSQDLIGIEGMPRFSSTDTQYF.

The chain recombines TRBV7-9 with TRBJ1-1; possible D gene TRBD1, 5 bases. V was cut by 0 bases and J by 4 bases, with 12 bases left in between. Germline lookup yields CDR1 SEHNR and CDR2 FQNEAQ (reference sequence). This CDR3 has 15 amino acids. The CDR3 loop is CASSLAAGLGTEAFF. In nucleotides, the CDR3 is TGTGCCAGCAGCTTAGCCGCAGGGTTGGGCACTGAAGCTTTCTTT.

This clone was seen just once. The genes are TRBV19 and TRBJ1-2, with D possibly matching TRBD1 (6 bases). Germline assignment: CDR1 LNHDA and CDR2 SQIVND (reference sequence). This CDR3 region has 15 residues. Trimming shortened V by 11 bases and J by 0 bases, and 19 bases separated the two germline ends. The DNA for the CDR3 is TGTGCCGGAAAAGCGGCAGGGACACCTAACTATGGCTACACCTTC. It translates to CAGKAAGTPNYGYTF.

J is TRBJ1-1 and V is TRBV5-1, with 7 bases aligning to TRBD1. In germline, CDR1 is SGHRS, CDR2 YFSETQ. CDR3 length equals 15 residues. Trimming removed 4 bases from V and 2 bases from J; junction bases left unmatched: 8. The DNA of the CDR3 is TGCGCCAGCAGCAAAGAGGGGACAGCCAACACTGAAGCTTTCTTT. Protein: CASSKEGTANTEAFF.

The rearrangement links TRBV11-2 to TRBJ1-1; D not certain. V was trimmed by 5 bases and J by 0 bases, leaving 7 bases between them. The CDR3 contains 13 residues. Germline loops: CDR1 SGHAT, CDR2 FQNNGV. The CDR3 here is CASSPTVNTEAFF. In DNA, the CDR3 is TGTGCCAGCAGCCCTACAGTGAACACTGAAGCTTTCTTT. Full variable domain (rest looked up from reference TRBV11-2 and TRBJ1-1): EAGVAQSPRYKIIEKRQSVAFWCNPISGHATLYWYQQILGQGPKLLIQFQNNGVVDDSQLPKDRFSAERLKGVDSTLKIQPAKLEDSAVYLCASSPTVNTEAFFGQGTRLTVV.

The chain carries TRBV5-4 and TRBJ2-7; D uncertain. This CDR3 comprises 12 residues. Trimming left V 2 bases short and J 3 bases short, with 6 bases between. Germline V gene sequence: CDR1 SGHNT, CDR2 YYREEE (reference sequence). The CDR3 protein is CASSFGVYEQYF. The CDR3 DNA reads TGTGCCAGCAGCTTTGGAGTCTACGAGCAGTACTTC.

The V call is TRBV7-9, the J call TRBJ2-2, with TRBD2 matching over 9 bases. The ends lost 4 bases at V and 7 bases at J; junction bases unmatched: 4. This CDR3 is 14 amino acids long. Germline CDR1 and CDR2: SEHNR and FQNEAQ (reference sequence). CDR3 residues: CASSSSGDHGELFF. In DNA form, the CDR3 reads TGTGCCAGCAGCTCTAGCGGGGATCACGGGGAGCTGTTTTTT.

The genes are TRBV4-3 and TRBJ2-7; a possible D gene is TRBD2 (6 bases). V was shortened by 1 base and J by 4 bases, with 14 bases between the two germline ends. The CDR3 sequence is 15 residues long. The germline V gene has CDR1 LGHNA and CDR2 YSLEER. The CDR3 loop is CASSQALAAAYEQYF. Here the CDR3 DNA reads TGCGCCAGCAGCCAAGCATTAGCGGCAGCGTACGAGCAGTACTTC.

J is TRBJ2-5 and V is TRBV6-5; 7 bases match TRBD1. Matching the DNA end better, TRBJ2-7 makes the J call doubtful. CDR3 length: 13 amino acids. Germline V gives CDR1 MNHEY, CDR2 SVGAGI. The CDR3 DNA follows: TGTGCCAGCAGATGGGACAGCACCTACGAGCAGTACTTC. Translated: CASRWDSTYEQYF.

This chain joins TRBV14 and TRBJ2-2; 8 bases fit TRBD2. V trimming: 4 bases; J trimming: 4 bases; junction bases outside the gene matches: 11. The CDR3 runs to 17 residues. Germline V gene sequence: CDR1 SGHDN, CDR2 FVKESK. The CDR3, as DNA: TGTGCCAGCAGCCCCTTTGAAGCGGGGGTCGGCACCGGGGAGCTGTTTTTT. Protein: CASSPFEAGVGTGELFF.

The rearrangement joins TRBV6-5 to TRBJ2-5; no definite D call. CDR1 and CDR2 (germline): MNHEY, SVGAGI. Trimming took 6 bases from V and 1 from J, leaving 12 bases between them. The CDR3 totals 14 residues. CDR3 protein: CASRQVLFQETQYF. CDR3 coding DNA: TGTGCCAGCAGGCAGGTGCTGTTCCAAGAGACCCAGTACTTC.

Only a few counts were recorded for this clone. The chain couples TRBV20-1 to TRBJ2-7, with D maybe TRBD2 (5 bases). The CDR3 is 11 residues long. V gave up 5 bases and J gave up 0 bases, with 5 bases separating them. Germline CDR1 reads DFQATT; CDR2 reads SNEGSKA (reference sequence). Here the CDR3 reads CSAGSSYEQYF. In DNA form, the CDR3 reads TGCAGTGCTGGGAGCTCCTACGAGCAGTACTTC.

V gene TRBV30 combines with J gene TRBJ2-1; unclear D gene. Trimming pared 4 bases from V and 4 bases from J, leaving 11 bases between. This CDR3 spans 13 amino acids. From germline, CDR1 is GTSNPN and CDR2 SVGIG (reference sequence). The CDR3 sequence is CAWTPDGYNEQFF. DNA of the CDR3: TGTGCCTGGACCCCCGACGGGTACAATGAGCAGTTCTTC. The variable domain in full, with the rest retrieved from reference TRBV30 and TRBJ2-1, is SQTIHQWPATLVQPVGSPLSLECTVEGTSNPNLYWYRQAAGRGLQLLFYSVGIGQISSEVPQNLSASRPQDRQFILSSKKLLLSDSGFYLCAWTPDGYNEQFFGPGTRLTVL.

The chain joins TRBV28 to TRBJ1-5; possibly TRBD1 for D (6 bases). This CDR3 is 19 amino acids long. Germline V gene data show CDR1 as MDHEN and CDR2 as SYDVKM. Trimming took off 8 bases at V and 2 bases at J, with 28 bases between the two ends. The CDR3 loop reads CASLRPSTGWFSGNQPQHF. In nucleotides, the CDR3 is TGTGCCAGCCTCAGACCCTCCACAGGGTGGTTTAGTGGCAATCAGCCCCAGCATTTT.

The gene calls are TRBV4-1 and TRBJ1-4; 8 nucleotides align to TRBD1. CDR3 size: 15 residues. Losses at the gene ends were 4 bases for V and 12 bases for J; bases not matched to a gene: 13. Germline assignment: CDR1 MGHRA and CDR2 YSYEKL. CDR3 sequence: CASSRQDRAGLELFF. CDR3 DNA: TGCGCCAGCAGCCGCCAGGACAGGGCAGGACTGGAACTGTTTTTT.

This clone was observed a single time. V and J are TRBV12-3 or TRBV12-4 and TRBJ2-7; 8 bases are shared with TRBD1. The CDR3 spans 13 residues. Germline trimming cut 6 bases from V and 6 bases from J; bases unmatched to any gene: 7. The CDR3 spells CASSRGHGGEQYF. CDR3 coding DNA: TGTGCCAGCAGCAGGGGGCATGGGGGCGAGCAGTACTTC.

This chain uses TRBV9 with TRBJ2-7; no definite D call. V was pared by 3 bases and J by 7 bases, with 8 bases between. The CDR3 contains 11 residues. Germline CDR1 SGDLS, CDR2 YYNGEE. This chain's CDR3 is CASSAAGEQYF. CDR3 bases: TGTGCCAGCAGCGCCGCCGGGGAGCAGTACTTC.

The chain carries TRBV27 and TRBJ2-7; 7 bases align to TRBD2. Germline values: CDR1 MNHEY, CDR2 SMNVEV (reference sequence). Trimming at V came to 3 bases and at J to 1 base, leaving 3 bases not matched to a gene. The CDR3 extends over 14 amino acids. The DNA of the CDR3 is TGTGCCAGCAGTTTCTCTAGCGGTTCCTACGAGCAGTACTTC. Residues: CASSFSSGSYEQYF.

In this sample, this clone turned up once. The chain joins TRBV19 to TRBJ1-3; possibly TRBD1 for D (6 bases). V lost 5 bases and J 4 bases, leaving 12 bases between the germline ends. This CDR3 has 14 amino acids. Germline loops: CDR1 LNHDA, CDR2 SQIVND (reference sequence). The CDR3 region is CASSVQGRGNTIYF. The CDR3 DNA sequence: TGTGCCAGTAGTGTACAGGGTCGGGGAAACACCATATATTTT.

This chain connects TRBV4-3 to TRBJ1-1; possible D gene TRBD1, 5 bases. CDR1 is LGHNA, CDR2 YSLEER, per germline. The CDR3 is 16 amino acids. The V end lost 2 bases, the J end lost 6 bases, and 19 bases lay between the germline ends. The DNA for the CDR3 is TGCGCCAGCAGCCAACTTCAGGGACTGTCGGTCTCTGAAGCTTTCTTT. It is translated as CASSQLQGLSVSEAFF.